This T cell receptor beta chain appears in the sequencing data of a study of T cells in Graves' hyperthyroidism and ophthalmopathy. Study overall: Once the initial diagnosis was made, peripheral blood was obtained before any treatment.

Amplified regions were TCR beta CDR3 sequences from RNA transcripts. HTBI primers were employed in a first-round RT-PCR of the TCR CDR3. MiXCR, run by TCRdb on the multiplex PCR reads, gives a single entry per CDR3 protein. Of 750,000 to 950,000 distinct CDR3 sequences listed, about two fifths were seen once; the top ten hold 7.5% to 9.5%. Study findings and constraints: Ophthalmopathy prediction by the model preceded onset by a median approximately six months.

The CDR3 sequence is 16 residues long. V dropped 7 bases and J dropped 4; count of bases not matched to a gene: 12. CDR1 is LNHDA and CDR2 is SQIVND in the germline V gene (reference sequence). Details on this clonotype: As yet, its antigen is unknown.

Newly diagnosed hyperthyroidism patients aged 18 to 65 years had disease lasting under 2 months. The chain carries TRBV19 and TRBJ1-4, with 7 nucleotides matching TRBD1. This TCR derives from a man aged 18 to 29 with Graves' hyperthyroidism. The sample consisted of blood. CDR3 DNA: TGTGCCAGTATGAGGACAGGAGGGCTAAGTAATGAAAAACTGTTTTTT. Translating it yields CASMRTGGLSNEKLFF.